One and the same sample provided the 18 T cell receptor beta chains below, sequenced in a study of T cell responses to AZD1222 COVID-19 vaccine. Libraries were prepared by immunoSEQ multiplex PCR; TCRdb keeps only in-frame clonotypes and omits some of them. This table has fewer than 120,000 clones, roughly 92% appearing once. This material consisted of peripheral blood, taken on day 0 of AZD1222 vaccination. Receptor source: an adult in good health.

This clone was picked up one time. The rearrangement joins TRBV6-6 to TRBJ2-5; perhaps TRBD1 as D (7 bases). This CDR3 comprises 16 residues. In germline, CDR1 is MNHNY, CDR2 SVGAGI (reference sequence). Trimming took 6 bases from V and 0 from J, leaving 17 bases between them. CDR3 bases: TGTGCCAGCAGGAGGGGGCGGGGAGATCACCAAGAGACCCAGTACTTC. This sequence encodes CASRRGRGDHQETQYF.

The V call is TRBV24-1, the J call TRBJ2-7; 8 bases are shared with TRBD1. This CDR3 contains 15 residues. Trimming cost V 3 bases and J 5 bases; bases outside gene matches: 8. Looked up from germline, CDR1 is KGHDR and CDR2 is SFDVKD. DNA of the CDR3: TGTGCCACCAGTGATAAATGGACAGGGATAAACGAGCAGTACTTC. Translation gives CATSDKWTGINEQYF.

The chain combines TRBV5-1 with TRBJ2-3; 8 bases are a match to TRBD2. CDR3 size: 14 residues. Germline V lookup: CDR1 SGHRS, CDR2 YFSETQ. Germline trimming cut 4 bases from V and 3 bases from J; bases unmatched to any gene: 4. This chain's CDR3 is CASSPGLATDTQYF. CDR3 bases: TGCGCCAGCAGCCCAGGACTAGCTACAGATACGCAGTATTTT.

This clone was counted a single time. The CDR3 coding sequence is TGTGCCAGCGGGGGGCATTCGAACACCGGGGAGCTGTTTTTT. Translation: CASGGHSNTGELFF. V usage is TRBV9 and J usage is TRBJ2-2; D tentatively reads TRBD1 or TRBD2 (6 bases each). In germline, CDR1 is SGDLS, CDR2 YYNGEE. The CDR3 is 14 residues long. V was clipped by 7 bases and J by 0 bases, with 10 bases between them.

The V and J genes are TRBV2 and TRBJ2-1; D may correspond to TRBD1 or TRBD2 (5 bases each). Germline CDR1 SNHLY, CDR2 FYNNEI. This CDR3 comprises 22 residues. The V gene lost 1 base and the J gene lost 0 bases, with 28 bases spanning the gap. In nucleotides, the CDR3 is TGTGCCAGCAGTGAAGGGACCATACTCGGGGCTACCGAATTGAGCTCCTACAATGAGCAGTTCTTC. It translates to CASSEGTILGATELSSYNEQFF.

This clone came up a few times. This chain uses TRBV15 with TRBJ1-5, with a weak D call TRBD1 (5 bases). V gave up 4 bases and J gave up 0 bases, with 16 bases separating them. This CDR3 region has 17 residues. From germline, CDR1 is LNHNV and CDR2 YYDKDF (reference sequence). The CDR3 DNA is TGTGCCACCAGCACTACAGGACGAACTCGTAGCAATCAGCCCCAGCATTTT. This gives the protein CATSTTGRTRSNQPQHF.

The genes are TRBV27 and TRBJ1-5, with no clear D. V lost 5 bases to trimming and J lost 4 bases, with 6 bases between them. Germline CDR1 reads MNHEY; CDR2 reads SMNVEV (reference sequence). The CDR3 runs 12 residues. In DNA form, the CDR3 reads TGTGCCAGCAGTGACCCTAATCAGCCCCAGCATTTT. Amino acid sequence: CASSDPNQPQHF.

The chain recombines TRBV5-1 with TRBJ2-4; no firm D call. Per the germline V gene, CDR1 is SGHRS and CDR2 is YFSETQ. Trimming removed 0 bases from V and 0 bases from J, with 4 bases in between. The CDR3 totals 14 residues. CDR3 residues: CASSLGVAKNIQYF. CDR3 bases: TGCGCCAGCAGCTTGGGAGTAGCCAAAAACATTCAGTACTTC.

The chain links TRBV7-8 to TRBJ2-3; 8 bases are shared with TRBD1. V shed 5 bases and J 9 bases; nucleotides not matched to a gene: 25. The CDR3 is 19 amino acids. CDR1 and CDR2 from the germline V gene are SGHVS and FQNEAQ. As DNA, the CDR3 is TGTGCCAGCAGCGAAGATTTAGACTGGACAGGGCCCGCAGGAGGCACGCAGTATTTT. It yields the protein CASSEDLDWTGPAGGTQYF.

This clone has only one observation. This sequence joins TRBV27 and TRBJ1-1; 9 positions match TRBD1. V was pared by 4 bases and J by 4 bases, with 7 bases of the junction left unmatched. There are 15 residues in the CDR3. The germline gives CDR1 MNHEY, CDR2 SMNVEV (reference sequence). This CDR3 reads CASSSTSTGGTEAFF. The CDR3 bases are TGTGCCAGCAGTTCCACTTCGACAGGGGGCACTGAAGCTTTCTTT.

The table lists this clone with a few counts. V and J are TRBV10-3 and TRBJ2-1; D is undetermined. V was cut by 2 bases and J by 4 bases, with 6 bases left in between. Germline V gene data show CDR1 as ENHRY and CDR2 as SYGVKD. This CDR3 region has 13 residues. The CDR3 here is CAISEGSYNEQFF. The CDR3 coding sequence is TGTGCCATCAGTGAGGGCAGTTACAATGAGCAGTTCTTC.

The chain carries TRBV19 and TRBJ1-1; D remains ambiguous. This CDR3 spans 16 amino acids. V was clipped by 8 bases and J by 0 bases, with 19 bases between them. Germline CDR1 LNHDA, CDR2 SQIVND (reference sequence). The CDR3 sequence: CASHHNLREMNTEAFF. The CDR3 DNA reads as TGTGCCAGTCACCATAACCTACGGGAGATGAACACTGAAGCTTTCTTT.

CDR3 DNA sequence: TGTGCCAGTAGTATAGCGGGTGAAGAATACGAGCAGTACTTC. Translated, it gives CASSIAGEEYEQYF. The V and J genes are TRBV19 and TRBJ2-7; no clear D. The ends were cut back, 1 base at V and 4 bases at J, with 11 bases in the middle. Per germline, CDR1 LNHDA and CDR2 SQIVND (reference sequence). This CDR3 contains 14 residues.

V gene TRBV18 combines with J gene TRBJ1-4; the D is unclear. Germline CDR1 and CDR2: KGHSH and LQKENI. The CDR3 has 14 residues. V was pared by 5 bases and J by 8 bases, with 15 bases between. The CDR3 protein is CASSRVEVGEKLFF. The CDR3 region has the DNA TGTGCCAGCTCAAGAGTGGAGGTTGGGGAAAAACTGTTTTTT.

V is TRBV19 and J is TRBJ2-1; 11 nucleotides align to TRBD2. The J segment lost 7 bases and the V segment lost 5 bases, leaving 13 bases of the junction unmatched. Germline V gene lookup returns CDR1 LNHDA and CDR2 SQIVND (reference sequence). The CDR3 covers 17 residues. CDR3 sequence (DNA): TGTGCCAGTAGTCTTCTGGGGGTAGCGGGGGGGCCGAATGAGCAGTTCTTC. Translating gives CASSLLGVAGGPNEQFF.

V is TRBV6-5 and J is TRBJ2-1, with D unresolved. The V end was cut by 4 bases, the J end by 1 base, with 11 bases between. Germline V gene sequence: CDR1 MNHEY, CDR2 SVGAGI. This CDR3 is 15 amino acids long. The CDR3 loop reads CASSWLGRSYNEQFF. The CDR3 DNA is TGTGCCAGCAGTTGGCTCGGGCGGTCCTACAATGAGCAGTTCTTC.

The chain combines TRBV2 with TRBJ1-6; D gene uncertain. The CDR3 is 12 residues long. Germline CDR1 is SNHLY and CDR2 is FYNNEI. Trimming pared 8 bases from V and 7 bases from J, leaving 9 bases between. The CDR3 DNA is TGTGCCAGCGTACTGGTGAATTCACCCCTCCACTTT. It specifies CASVLVNSPLHF.

This clone appeared once. This chain uses TRBV11-2 with TRBJ2-3, with 10 bases that match TRBD1. Germline V CDR1 and CDR2: SGHAT, FQNNGV. Germline trimming cut 3 bases from V and 10 bases from J; bases unmatched to any gene: 1. The CDR3 extends over 12 amino acids. CDR3 region: CASSLGQGPQYF. In DNA form, the CDR3 reads TGTGCCAGCAGCTTGGGACAGGGGCCGCAGTATTTT.